This is a list of T cell receptor beta chains from one sample in a study of blood T cell repertoires in COVID-19. The repertoire was sequenced with immunoSEQ multiplex PCR; TCRdb's copy has only in-frame clones and lacks some. Among approximately 190,000 clones listed, 80% to 90% were seen once. The sequenced sample consisted of peripheral blood. These receptors were collected from a human donor in a cohort sampled during active COVID-19. Each CDR3 is given with its conserved first and last residue. Fields, in order: J gene, D gene, V gene, clone size, CDR3 protein, CDR3 DNA. The D gene is left open where the match is weak. A clone size is listed for some rows: how often the clone was seen (once, few, many), or a class if it is expanded.

>TRBJ2-2|TRBD1|TRBV19|NA
CATGGQGVAGELFF
TGTGCCACAGGGGGACAGGGAGTGGCCGGGGAGCTGTTTTTT
>TRBJ2-7|TRBD1|TRBV5-5|NA
CASSLRGLTGANTYEQYF
TGTGCCAGCAGCTTAAGGGGCCTTACAGGGGCGAACACCTACGAGCAGTACTTC
>TRBJ1-1|TRBD1|TRBV10-3|few
CAISEPGTGAYTEAFF
TGTGCCATCAGTGAGCCAGGGACAGGGGCATACACTGAAGCTTTCTTT
>TRBJ2-1|TRBD2|TRBV6-6|NA
CASSRAGTSGYNEQFF
TGTGCCAGCAGTCGAGCCGGGACTAGCGGGTACAATGAGCAGTTCTTC
>TRBJ2-7|NA|TRBV6-2/TRBV6-3|NA
CASSSQRRVSYEQYF
TGTGCCAGCAGTTCTCAACGCAGGGTCTCCTACGAGCAGTACTTC
>TRBJ2-2|NA|TRBV5-1|NA
CASSPPSANTGELFF
TGCGCCAGCAGCCCACCGAGTGCGAACACCGGGGAGCTGTTTTTT
>TRBJ1-4|NA|TRBV7-9|NA
CASSPPAGAGNEKLFF
TGTGCCAGCAGCCCCCCCGCAGGGGCAGGTAATGAAAAACTGTTTTTT
>TRBJ1-2|NA|TRBV24-1|NA
CATSDSDSRFGYGYTF
TGTGCCACCAGTGATTCGGACAGCCGTTTTGGCTATGGCTACACCTTC
>TRBJ1-2|NA|TRBV6-5|NA
CASSYGGAGYTF
TGTGCCAGCAGTTACGGGGGGGCGGGCTACACCTTC
>TRBJ2-6|TRBD1|TRBV19|NA
CASDSGGAGANVLTF
TGTGCCAGTGACTCAGGGGGCGCTGGGGCCAACGTCCTGACTTTC
>TRBJ1-1|NA|TRBV6-5|NA
CASSHTRNTEAFF
TGTGCCAGCAGTCATACTAGGAACACTGAAGCTTTCTTT
>TRBJ2-7|NA|TRBV11-2|few
CASSSPRRLREQYF
TGTGCCAGCAGCTCCCCCCGCCGCCTGCGCGAGCAGTACTTC
>TRBJ2-1|NA|TRBV5-1|NA
CASSYGQSNINEQFF
TGCGCCAGCAGCTATGGACAGAGTAACATCAATGAGCAGTTCTTC